Reported below is one TCR beta chain. In the original workflow: Nucleated cell number was recorded as an estimate derived from reference gene primer amplification. Some clones are missing from TCRdb's copy, which holds only in-frame ones; the method was immunoSEQ multiplex PCR. Clone size and the V and J calls come from that table; the DNA yielded D and trimming. The top ten clones hold 3% to 4% of a sample with 350,000 to 450,000 clones, around 85% of them seen once. The sample belongs to a study of blood T cell repertoires in COVID-19. The wider study: Both acute and convalescent COVID-19 samples were obtained from the United States, Italy and Spain. T cells, B-cell-depleted T cells, or PBMCs supplied cDNA or gDNA.

The germline V gene encodes CDR1 LGHNT and CDR2 FRNRAP. The V end was cut by 6 bases, the J end by 0 bases, with 12 bases between. The CDR3 has 15 amino acids. The chain couples TRBV12-5 to TRBJ1-5; D perhaps matches TRBD1 (5 bases). The sequenced material came from peripheral blood. This TCR derives from a woman under 30 with acute or convalescent COVID-19. The CDR3 DNA reads TGTGCTAGTGGACCCACAGGCCTTAGCAATCAGCCCCAGCATTTT. Its translation is CASGPTGLSNQPQHF. The entire variable domain, with the rest obtained from reference TRBV12-5 and TRBJ1-5, is as follows: DARVTQTPRHKVTEMGQEVTMRCQPILGHNTVFWYRQTMMQGLELLAYFRNRAPLDDSGMPKDRFSAEMPDATLATLKIQPSEPRDSAVYFCASGPTGLSNQPQHFGDGTRLSIL.